This T cell receptor beta chain was profiled in a study of read filtering for tumor transcriptome and immune sequencing. Molecular barcoded adaptors covering alpha/delta and beta/gamma chains were used on roughly 400 ng RNA. TCRdb called the reads again in MiXCR, with one record for every CDR3 protein. The sample yields about 62,000 distinct CDR3 sequences, around a fifth seen once. The specimen was a population of CD138-negative cells sorted from bone marrow. The TCR was taken from a donor aged 40 or older with multiple myeloma.

Here the CDR3 DNA reads TGTGCCACCAGCCTCTCTAGCGGGAGATGGGAGACCCAGTACTTC. It codes for CATSLSSGRWETQYF. The chain recombines TRBV24-1 with TRBJ2-5; 10 bases line up with TRBD2. Germline V gene lookup returns CDR1 KGHDR and CDR2 SFDVKD. This CDR3 has 15 amino acids. J gave up 5 bases and V 7 bases, and 9 bases lay outside the gene matches.